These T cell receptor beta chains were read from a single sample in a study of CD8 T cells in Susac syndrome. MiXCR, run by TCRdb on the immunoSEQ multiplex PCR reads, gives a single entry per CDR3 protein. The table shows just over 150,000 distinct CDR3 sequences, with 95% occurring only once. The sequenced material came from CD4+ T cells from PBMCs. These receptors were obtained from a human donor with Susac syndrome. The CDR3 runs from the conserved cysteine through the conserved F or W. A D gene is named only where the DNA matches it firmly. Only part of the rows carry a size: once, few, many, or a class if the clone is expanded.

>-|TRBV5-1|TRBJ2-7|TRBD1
CASSLDRSGQYF
TGCGCCAGCAGTCTGGACAGGAGTGGGCAGTACTTC
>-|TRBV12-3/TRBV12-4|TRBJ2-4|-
CASSLGRKGGRDIQYF
TGTGCCAGCAGTTTAGGTCGAAAGGGGGGCCGGGACATTCAGTACTTC
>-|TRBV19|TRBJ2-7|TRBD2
CASSMRGLAGGSSYEQYF
TGTGCCAGTAGTATGAGGGGACTAGCGGGGGGAAGCTCCTACGAGCAGTACTTC
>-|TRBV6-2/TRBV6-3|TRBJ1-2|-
CATLDGHYGYTF
TGTGCCACCCTAGACGGTCACTATGGCTACACCTTC
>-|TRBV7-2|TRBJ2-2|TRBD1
CASSLVGGDLTGELFF
TGTGCCAGCAGCTTAGTAGGGGGCGATCTCACCGGGGAGCTGTTTTTT
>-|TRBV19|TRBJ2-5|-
CASSIGGLETQYF
TGTGCCAGTAGTATCGGGGGGCTTGAGACCCAGTACTTC
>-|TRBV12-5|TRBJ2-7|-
CASGYPEYEQYF
TGTGCTAGTGGTTACCCCGAATACGAGCAGTACTTC
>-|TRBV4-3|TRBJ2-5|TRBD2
CASSQASGGWSPQYF
TGCGCCAGCAGCCAAGCTAGCGGGGGGTGGAGTCCCCAGTACTTC
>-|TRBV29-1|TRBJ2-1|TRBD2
CSVDAGVGDEQFF
TGCAGCGTTGATGCGGGGGTCGGCGATGAGCAGTTCTTC
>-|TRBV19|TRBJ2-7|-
CASQDRYYEQYF
TGTGCCAGTCAGGACCGATACTACGAGCAGTACTTC
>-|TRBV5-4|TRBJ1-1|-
CASLRDVNTEAFF
TGTGCCAGCCTCCGGGACGTCAACACTGAAGCTTTCTTT
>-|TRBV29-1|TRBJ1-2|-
CSVEERQANYGYTF
TGCAGCGTTGAAGAGCGACAGGCTAACTATGGCTACACCTTC
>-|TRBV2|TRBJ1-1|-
CASNRGIATEAFF
TGTGCCAGCAACCGGGGAATAGCGACTGAAGCTTTCTTT
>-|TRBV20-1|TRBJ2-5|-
CSAPKRGGQETQYF
TGCAGTGCCCCCAAACGGGGCGGCCAAGAGACCCAGTACTTC
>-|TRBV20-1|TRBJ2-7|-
CSARAESSYEQYF
TGCAGTGCTAGAGCCGAGAGCTCCTACGAGCAGTACTTC
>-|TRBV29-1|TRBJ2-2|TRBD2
CSVGLADRAGELFF
TGCAGCGTGGGACTAGCGGATCGGGCCGGGGAGCTGTTTTTT
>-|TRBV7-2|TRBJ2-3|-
CASSLASRLTDTQYF
TGTGCCAGCAGCTTAGCTTCAAGACTCACAGATACGCAGTATTTT
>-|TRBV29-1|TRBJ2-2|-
CSVRQGQSGELFF
TGCAGCGTTAGGCAGGGACAAAGCGGGGAGCTGTTTTTT
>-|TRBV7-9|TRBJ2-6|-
CASSLDPQGTGANVLTF
TGTGCCAGCAGCTTAGACCCGCAGGGGACTGGGGCCAACGTCCTGACTTTC
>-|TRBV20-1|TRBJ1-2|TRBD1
CSAPRQGDYGYTF
TGCAGTGCCCCTCGACAGGGCGACTATGGCTACACCTTC
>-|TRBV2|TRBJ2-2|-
CASSDADTGELFF
TGTGCCAGCAGCGACGCGGATACCGGGGAGCTGTTTTTT
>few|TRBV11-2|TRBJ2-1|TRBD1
CASSLLPSTGGPNNEQFF
TGTGCCAGCAGCTTACTCCCCTCAACAGGGGGACCGAACAATGAGCAGTTCTTC
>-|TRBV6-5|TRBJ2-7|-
CASKDLRRALGEQYF
TGTGCCAGCAAAGATCTGAGGCGGGCGCTTGGGGAGCAGTACTTC
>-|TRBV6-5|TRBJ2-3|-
CASSQGDTSDTQYF
TGTGCCAGCAGCCAAGGGGACACCTCCGATACGCAGTATTTT
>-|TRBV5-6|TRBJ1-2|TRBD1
CASSETDRVYGYTF
TGTGCCAGCAGCGAAACCGACAGGGTCTATGGCTACACCTTC
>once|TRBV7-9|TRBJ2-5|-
CASSTRRPAGETQYF
TGTGCCAGCAGCACCCGGAGGCCCGCCGGGGAGACCCAGTACTTC
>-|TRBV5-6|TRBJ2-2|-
CASSLADGELFF
TGTGCCAGCAGCTTGGCCGACGGGGAGCTGTTTTTT
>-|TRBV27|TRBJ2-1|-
CASSPDGRSYNEQFF
TGTGCCAGCAGTCCTGACGGGCGCTCCTACAATGAGCAGTTCTTC
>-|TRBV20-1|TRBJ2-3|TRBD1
CSPSAGQGAQGF
TGCAGTCCCTCGGCGGGACAGGGGGCGCAAGGGTTT
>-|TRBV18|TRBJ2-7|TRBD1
CASSGQGHYEQYF
TGTGCCAGCTCGGGACAGGGCCACTACGAGCAGTACTTC
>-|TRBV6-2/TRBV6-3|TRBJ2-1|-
CASRELSGPNNEQFF
TGTGCCAGCAGGGAACTAAGCGGGCCGAACAATGAGCAGTTCTTC
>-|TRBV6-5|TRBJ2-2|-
CASSYVVNTGELFF
TGTGCCAGCAGTTACGTCGTGAACACCGGGGAGCTGTTTTTT
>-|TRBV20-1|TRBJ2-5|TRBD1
CSQRGTGVETQYF
TGCAGTCAGAGAGGGACAGGGGTAGAGACCCAGTACTTC
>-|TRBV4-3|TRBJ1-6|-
CASSRQQSYNSPLHF
TGCGCCAGCAGCCGACAGCAATCCTATAATTCACCCCTCCACTTT
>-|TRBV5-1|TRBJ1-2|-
CASSPMGQGPMGGYTF
TGCGCCAGCAGCCCTATGGGGCAGGGACCTATGGGTGGCTACACCTTC
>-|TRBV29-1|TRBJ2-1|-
CSAEGGTRPPMFF
TGCAGCGCCGAAGGAGGGACAAGGCCCCCTATGTTCTTC
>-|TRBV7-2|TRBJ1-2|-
CASSLGFQGFGYTF
TGTGCCAGCAGCTTAGGTTTCCAGGGTTTCGGCTACACCTTC
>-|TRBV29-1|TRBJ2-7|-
CSGPDPQYF
TGCAGCGGTCCGGACCCGCAGTACTTC
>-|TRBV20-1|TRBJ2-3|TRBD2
CSVVAGPSNTQYF
TGCAGTGTGGTAGCGGGGCCCAGTAATACGCAGTATTTT
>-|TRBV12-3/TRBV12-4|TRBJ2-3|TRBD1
CASTQDRDYRYF
TGTGCCAGCACCCAGGACAGGGATTATCGGTATTTT
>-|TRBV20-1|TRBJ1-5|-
CSARRSGAGNQPQHF
TGCAGTGCTAGGCGGTCAGGGGCTGGCAATCAGCCCCAGCATTTT
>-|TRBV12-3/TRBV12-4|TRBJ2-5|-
CASRLREQQETQYF
TGTGCCAGCAGGCTACGGGAACAGCAAGAGACCCAGTACTTC
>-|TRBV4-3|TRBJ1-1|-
CASSQLRATEAFF
TGCGCCAGCAGCCAGCTTAGGGCCACTGAAGCTTTCTTT
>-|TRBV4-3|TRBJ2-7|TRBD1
CASSQEGQGIYEQYF
TGCGCCAGCAGCCAAGAGGGACAGGGGATTTACGAGCAGTACTTC
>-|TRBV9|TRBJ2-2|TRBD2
CASSETSGRKTGELFF
TGTGCCAGCAGCGAAACTAGCGGTCGTAAAACCGGGGAGCTGTTTTTT
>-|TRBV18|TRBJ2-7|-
CASSPLPSYEQYF
TGTGCCAGCTCACCGCTACCCTCCTACGAGCAGTACTTC
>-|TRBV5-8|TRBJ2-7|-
CASSRPGQPSYEQYF
TGTGCCAGCAGCAGACCGGGCCAACCTTCCTACGAGCAGTACTTC
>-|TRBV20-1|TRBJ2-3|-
CSARDGGRLHTDTQYF
TGCAGTGCTAGAGATGGGGGCCGCTTACACACAGATACGCAGTATTTT
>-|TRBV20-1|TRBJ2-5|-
CSAGGAETQYF
TGCAGTGCTGGGGGGGCCGAGACCCAGTACTTC
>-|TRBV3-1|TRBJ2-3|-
CASSPSQHPLGDTQYF
TGTGCCAGCAGCCCCTCTCAGCATCCTCTCGGGGATACGCAGTATTTT
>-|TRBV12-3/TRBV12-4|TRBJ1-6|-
CASSFDANRDSPLHF
TGTGCCAGCAGTTTTGACGCAAACCGGGATTCACCCCTCCACTTT
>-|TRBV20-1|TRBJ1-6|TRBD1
CSASAKVGQGGSPLHF
TGCAGTGCTAGCGCCAAGGTGGGACAGGGTGGTTCACCCCTCCACTTT
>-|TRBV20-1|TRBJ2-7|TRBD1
CSASDRVGEQYF
TGCAGTGCTTCCGACAGGGTCGGCGAGCAGTACTTC
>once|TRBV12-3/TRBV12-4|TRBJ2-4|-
CASSLVPRFAKNIQYF
TGTGCCAGCAGTTTAGTGCCTAGGTTTGCCAAAAACATTCAGTACTTC